The next 2 T cell receptor beta chains were all read from a single sample in a study of spatial heterogeneity in lung cancer. The time point was: blood at routine non-recurrence follow-up after resection. In TCRdb, the 5' RACE reads were re-called with MiXCR into one record per CDR3 protein. The sample contains about 16,000 distinct CDR3 sequences, approximately 6.8% of which appear only once. Source: PBMCs, taken at follow-up. These receptors were collected from a male donor with early-stage non-small cell lung cancer.

This clonotype has ten or more counts. V gene TRBV28 combines with J gene TRBJ1-5; D is ambiguous. Germline lookup yields CDR1 MDHEN and CDR2 SYDVKM. Between the trimmed V and J ends, which lost 8 bases and 5 bases, there was a span of 13 bases. This CDR3 comprises 13 residues. Here the CDR3 reads CASGEGWDQPQHF. For the CDR3, the DNA is TGTGCCAGCGGTGAGGGTTGGGATCAGCCCCAGCATTTT.

In this sample, this clonotype turned up many times. This chain joins TRBV21-1 and TRBJ2-1; the D call in the table, TRBD2, was not verified against the DNA. TRBV21-1 is flagged as a pseudogene. The CDR3 contains 20 residues. This CDR3 reads CASSNVGCGGRLWSHNEQFF. CDR3 DNA: TGTGCCAGCAGCAATGTTGGATGCGGCGGGAGGTTGTGGTCACACAATGAGCAGTTCTTC.